A single sample is the source of the 7 T cell receptor beta chains below, sequenced in a study of blood T cell repertoires in COVID-19. The repertoire was sequenced with immunoSEQ multiplex PCR; TCRdb's copy has only in-frame clones and lacks some. The table records more than 90,000 clones, approximately 87% of them present only once. The sample taken for sequencing was peripheral blood. These receptors all stem from a man in his 70s who had recovered from COVID-19.

The sample holds a few counts of this clone. The V and J genes are TRBV6-5 and TRBJ1-5; 7 bases line up with TRBD1. CDR3 length: 13 amino acids. V lost 4 bases, J lost 6 bases, and 3 bases stayed unmatched. Germline V gene lookup returns CDR1 MNHEY and CDR2 SVGAGI. The CDR3 sequence: CASSWDSLQPQHF. CDR3 nucleotide sequence: TGTGCCAGCAGTTGGGACAGCCTTCAGCCCCAGCATTTT.

The rearrangement joins TRBV5-1 to TRBJ2-5; 9 bases are shared with TRBD2. Germline trimming cut 5 bases from V and 4 bases from J; bases unmatched to any gene: 12. This CDR3 region has 16 residues. Germline CDR1 is SGHRS and CDR2 is YFSETQ. For the CDR3, the DNA is TGCGCCAGCAGGGTGAGGCCTAGCGGGACCCCAGAGACCCAGTACTTC. As protein: CASRVRPSGTPETQYF.

The chain is built from TRBV9 and TRBJ1-6, with D unclear. Germline CDR1 and CDR2: SGDLS and YYNGEE. This CDR3 region has 15 residues. The V gene lost 4 bases and the J gene lost 7 bases, with 15 bases spanning the gap. In DNA form, the CDR3 reads TGTGCCAGCAGCTCTTCCCCTAATCCCAATTCACCCCTCCACTTT. Translated: CASSSSPNPNSPLHF. The full variable domain, in which reference TRBV9 and TRBJ1-6 provide the parts outside the CDR3, is DSGVTQTPKHLITATGQRVTLRCSPRSGDLSVYWYQQSLDQGLQFLIQYYNGEERAKGNILERFSAQQFPDLHSELNLSSLELGDSALYFCASSSSPNPNSPLHFGNGTRLTVT.

This clone was found once. DNA of the CDR3: TGTGCCAGCAGCTCTCTCGAGACAGGGGTCAATGAGCAGTTCTTC. Its protein is CASSSLETGVNEQFF. This sequence joins TRBV7-7 and TRBJ2-1, with 8 bases aligning to TRBD1. Germline loops: CDR1 SSHAT, CDR2 FNYEAQ (reference sequence). This CDR3 has 15 amino acids. V shed 4 bases, J shed 6 bases, and the junction held 8 bases outside the gene matches.

This clone is a singleton in its sample. Within the sample, other DNA sequences also encode this same CDR3. The chain combines TRBV6-5 with TRBJ2-7; D is undetermined. The CDR3 extends over 14 amino acids. From germline, CDR1 is MNHEY and CDR2 SVGAGI. The ends were cut back, 0 bases at V and 0 bases at J, with 6 bases in the middle. CDR3 coding DNA: TGTGCCAGCAGTTACTCAAGCCACTCCTACGAGCAGTACTTC. It codes for CASSYSSHSYEQYF.

This chain connects TRBV5-4 to TRBJ1-1, with D hard to call. From germline, CDR1 is SGHNT and CDR2 YYREEE (reference sequence). Trimming shortened V by 3 bases and J by 0 bases, and 9 bases separated the two germline ends. The CDR3 length is 14 residues. CDR3 coding DNA: TGTGCCAGCAGCTCCACCTCAGTGAACACTGAAGCTTTCTTT. Protein: CASSSTSVNTEAFF.

This clone was seen only a few times. This chain links TRBV9 with TRBJ1-1; D possibly corresponds to TRBD1 (5 bases). V was trimmed by 3 bases and J by 5 bases, leaving 14 bases between them. The CDR3 runs to 14 residues. Germline assignment: CDR1 SGDLS and CDR2 YYNGEE. CDR3 region: CASSAGGERTEAFF. DNA of the CDR3: TGTGCCAGCAGCGCGGGGGGTGAAAGGACTGAAGCTTTCTTT.